The clone carrying this T cell receptor (beta chain) was seen a handful of times. Its antigen remains unidentified. With 60 Vbeta and 13 Jbeta primers, the PCR was carried out. Measured with immunoSEQ multiplex PCR; TCRdb has only the in-frame clones, and not every one. Of roughly 100,000 clones in the sample, approximately 85% were seen once. This sample was included in a study of cytomegalovirus exposure and HLA in healthy donors. The V gene's germline CDR1 is MNHEY and CDR2 SMNVEV (reference sequence). The CDR3 has 11 amino acids. Trimming pared 5 bases from V and 7 bases from J, leaving 8 bases between. The study's findings and limits: In a later analysis, productive TCRs from donors in an Asian-associated ancestry cluster reportedly carried fewer N-insertions than the cohort mean. There was a cluster of highly shared sequence variants that was likely a sequencing artifact.

The sample consisted of PBMCs. This TCR came from a man younger than 45 in good health and CMV-seronegative. The chain has TRBV27 and TRBJ1-1; D gene uncertain. The CDR3 is CASSGPGEAFF. The CDR3 region has the DNA TGTGCCAGCAGTGGTCCGGGTGAAGCTTTCTTT.